The clone carrying this T cell receptor beta chain has just a few counts. The sample comes from a study of shared clonotypes between healthy human individuals. The test was conducted at deep level. Several immunoSEQ plates received, in even portions, the genomic DNA of each subset. Some 30,000 T cell genomes (roughly 190 ng DNA) went into each sorted-subset replicate. Method: immunoSEQ multiplex PCR; TCRdb's copy keeps in-frame clones and lacks some. The table has a few million clones, 80% to 95% seen once. The junction had 14 bases not matched to a gene; V was cut back by 4 bases and J by 0 bases. CDR3 size: 19 residues.

The chain uses TRBV23-1 and TRBJ1-5, with 8 bases that match TRBD1. TRBV23-1 falls under the ORF class, with uncertain function. The sequence was collected from a man aged 18 to 29 in good health. Some clones in this sample may be carry-over from other donors' samples. The sequenced sample was naive CD4+ T cells from PBMCs. Subset described: CD45RA+ positively selected. CDR3: CASSLHPNGTGYSNQPQHF. The CDR3 DNA follows: TGCGCCAGCAGTCTTCACCCAAACGGGACAGGCTATAGCAATCAGCCCCAGCATTTT.